The 20 T cell receptor beta chains below all came from one sample that was sequenced in a study of shared clonotypes between healthy human individuals. Profiling relied on immunoSEQ multiplex PCR, and the TCRdb table lists in-frame clones only, not all of them. The sample lists roughly 2,000,000 clones; around 93% were seen once. Selected positively for CCR7 and CD45RO-negative, naive CD8 cells excluded terminally differentiated effector memory CD45RA+ cells. Sequencing was performed on naive CD8+ T cells from PBMCs. All receptors derive from a man between 18 and 35 years old in good health. Some clones in this sample may be carry-over from other donors' samples.

J is TRBJ2-7 and V is TRBV6-1; TRBD2 is a possible D gene (6 bases). V was clipped by 3 bases and J by 2 bases, with 14 bases between them. This CDR3 spans 15 amino acids. Germline V gives CDR1 MNHNS, CDR2 SASEGT. The CDR3 region has the DNA TGTGCCAGCAGTGACGGGGCGGGGCCGGCCTACGAGCAGTACTTC. This encodes CASSDGAGPAYEQYF.

The chain has TRBV7-6 and TRBJ2-7, with TRBD2 matching over 11 bases. The CDR3 totals 15 residues. Germline V gives CDR1 SGHVS, CDR2 FNYEAQ. V lost 8 bases and J lost 5; bases outside the gene matches: 11. Here the CDR3 reads CASRNTLAGEDEQYF. CDR3 nucleotide sequence: TGTGCCAGCCGGAACACACTAGCGGGAGAGGACGAGCAGTACTTC.

The chain employs TRBV7-8 and TRBJ2-1, with 9 bases aligning to TRBD1. V was clipped by 4 bases and J by 6 bases; unmatched bases: 4. Germline V gives CDR1 SGHVS, CDR2 FQNEAQ. The CDR3 has 14 amino acids. Here the CDR3 DNA reads TGTGCCAGCAGCTCCCGGACAGGGGCCAATGAGCAGTTCTTC. Residues: CASSSRTGANEQFF.

J is TRBJ2-4 and V is TRBV15; D gene ambiguous. The CDR3 length is 12 residues. The germline V gene encodes CDR1 LNHNV and CDR2 YYDKDF (reference sequence). V was shortened by 8 bases and J by 5 bases, with 10 bases between the two germline ends. For the CDR3, the DNA is TGTGCCACCGGGGTTAGTGAAAACATTCAGTACTTC. Translation: CATGVSENIQYF.

CDR3: CASSRPGAGAYEQYF. The CDR3 bases are TGTGCCAGCAGCCGCCCAGGAGCGGGAGCCTACGAGCAGTACTTC. The chain employs TRBV7-2 and TRBJ2-7, with TRBD2 matching 8 bases. The CDR3 totals 15 residues. In germline, CDR1 is SGHTA, CDR2 FQGNSA. V lost 5 bases and J lost 2; bases outside the gene matches: 8. Complete variable domain (other parts from reference TRBV7-2 and TRBJ2-7): GAGVSQSPSNKVTEKGKDVELRCDPISGHTALYWYRQSLGQGLEFLIYFQGNSAPDKSGLPSDRFSAERTGGSVSTLTIQRTQQEDSAVYLCASSRPGAGAYEQYFGPGTRLTVT.

The chain combines TRBV27 with TRBJ1-5, with TRBD1 as a possible D gene (5 bases). The CDR3 is made up of 15 amino acids. Germline lookup yields CDR1 MNHEY and CDR2 SMNVEV (reference sequence). V gave up 6 bases and J gave up 1 base, with 13 bases separating them. Here the CDR3 reads CASSPFGGSNQPQHF. In DNA, the CDR3 is TGTGCCAGCAGCCCCTTCGGGGGGAGCAATCAGCCCCAGCATTTT.

The gene calls are TRBV7-3 and TRBJ2-3; no clear D gene. The CDR3 is made up of 16 amino acids. Germline CDR1 is SGHTA and CDR2 is FQGTGA. Trimming cost V 2 bases and J 11 bases, with 23 bases left between them. The CDR3 DNA is TGTGCCAGCAGCTTAGGGCCATTCGGTCTGGGAATGGGGCAGTATTTT. Translation: CASSLGPFGLGMGQYF.

The chain employs TRBV27 and TRBJ1-1; D perhaps matches TRBD1 (5 bases). This CDR3 is built from 17 residues. Germline V gene data show CDR1 as MNHEY and CDR2 as SMNVEV (reference sequence). Between the trimmed V and J ends, which lost 6 bases and 10 bases, there was a span of 30 bases. The DNA for the CDR3 is TGTGCCAGCAGACCTGAAGGGGTTGCTAGATGGGTGGTTGGAGCTTTCTTT. Protein: CASRPEGVARWVVGAFF.

This rearrangement joins TRBV19 to TRBJ2-1; TRBD2 agrees at 15 bases. Germline V gives CDR1 LNHDA, CDR2 SQIVND (reference sequence). The CDR3 has 14 amino acids. V lost 8 bases, J lost 6 bases, and 2 bases stayed unmatched. The CDR3 region has the DNA TGTGCCAGTCGGACTAGCGGGGGGGGCAATGAGCAGTTCTTC. Residues: CASRTSGGGNEQFF.

The chain is built from TRBV13 and TRBJ1-1; D possibly corresponds to TRBD1 (5 bases). Germline assignment: CDR1 PRHDT and CDR2 FYEKMQ (reference sequence). Trimming took off 5 bases at V and 5 bases at J, with 9 bases between the two ends. The CDR3 has 12 residues. The CDR3 protein is CASSTKGTEAFF. The CDR3 DNA sequence: TGTGCCAGCAGCACAAAGGGGACTGAAGCTTTCTTT.

This sequence joins TRBV27 and TRBJ1-4; possibly TRBD1 for D (5 bases). The CDR3 is 14 residues long. Germline V lookup: CDR1 MNHEY, CDR2 SMNVEV (reference sequence). The V gene lost 6 bases and the J gene lost 4 bases, with 12 bases spanning the gap. CDR3 sequence (DNA): TGTGCCAGCAGACCAGGCGGGGGTAATGAAAAACTGTTTTTT. Translating gives CASRPGGGNEKLFF.

V gene TRBV28 combines with J gene TRBJ1-3, with no clear D. Germline CDR1 is MDHEN and CDR2 is SYDVKM. V lost 5 bases and J lost 0, with 5 bases in between. The CDR3 spans 13 residues. In DNA, the CDR3 is TGTGCCAGCAGTCGGAGCTCTGGAAACACCATATATTTT. Encoded protein: CASSRSSGNTIYF.

On this clone itself: A much larger clonotype is one base distant, so this may be a read error. The sample holds other DNA sequences that translate to the same CDR3. Here the CDR3 reads CASSSNYEQYF. CDR3 in DNA: TGTGCCAGCAGCTCAAACTACGAGCAGTACTTC. The chain carries TRBV6-5 and TRBJ2-7; D unresolved. CDR1 MNHEY and CDR2 SVGAGI come from the germline V gene. The CDR3 sequence is 11 residues long. Trimming stripped 6 bases from V and 3 bases from J, with 6 bases between.

Turning to this clone: The sample carries other DNA sequences with the same CDR3. The genes are TRBV27 and TRBJ1-5, with no clear D. This CDR3 is built from 14 residues. Germline V gene data show CDR1 as MNHEY and CDR2 as SMNVEV (reference sequence). Trimming pared 5 bases from V and 1 base from J, leaving 9 bases between. The DNA for the CDR3 is TGTGCCAGCAGTCCGGGTGGAAGCAATCAGCCCCAGCATTTT. Translating gives CASSPGGSNQPQHF.

The rearrangement links TRBV28 to TRBJ2-2; D not certain. V gave up 2 bases and J gave up 4 bases, with 11 bases separating them. Germline V gene data show CDR1 as MDHEN and CDR2 as SYDVKM. The CDR3 contains 15 residues. CDR3 bases: TGTGCCAGCAGTTTAGAGACTCTCCCCACCGGGGAGCTGTTTTTT. Protein product: CASSLETLPTGELFF.

The J gene is TRBJ2-2, the V gene TRBV5-1; 7 positions match TRBD1. Germline values: CDR1 SGHRS, CDR2 YFSETQ. The CDR3 extends over 18 amino acids. Trimming at V came to 2 bases and at J to 6 bases, leaving 16 bases not matched to a gene. The CDR3 DNA sequence: TGCGCCAGCAGCTTACCAATCAGGCAGGGGGATTTCTCCGGGGAGCTGTTTTTT. Amino acid sequence: CASSLPIRQGDFSGELFF.

This chain links TRBV19 with TRBJ2-5; D perhaps matches TRBD2 (6 bases). CDR3 length: 14 residues. V was pared by 8 bases and J by 5 bases, with 18 bases between. From germline, CDR1 is LNHDA and CDR2 SQIVND (reference sequence). CDR3 amino acids: CASSSPGARETQYF. The CDR3, as DNA: TGTGCCAGTTCTTCACCGGGAGCGAGGGAGACCCAGTACTTC.

With regard to this clone: This specimen includes other DNA sequences encoding the same CDR3. The J gene is TRBJ1-1, the V gene TRBV10-3; unclear D gene. Trimming shortened V by 3 bases and J by 1 base, and 3 bases separated the two germline ends. Germline CDR1 reads ENHRY; CDR2 reads SYGVKD. The CDR3 extends over 12 amino acids. The CDR3, as DNA: TGTGCCATCAGTGACTCGAACACTGAAGCTTTCTTT. It codes for CAISDSNTEAFF.

The V call is TRBV7-6, the J call TRBJ2-1; perhaps D is TRBD1 or TRBD2 (5 bases each). V was trimmed by 1 base and J by 4 bases, leaving 14 bases between them. This CDR3 region has 16 residues. From germline, CDR1 is SGHVS and CDR2 FNYEAQ. The CDR3 region has the DNA TGTGCCAGCAGCTTAGGCGCAGGAGGACAATACAATGAGCAGTTCTTC. It specifies CASSLGAGGQYNEQFF.

The chain has TRBV19 and TRBJ1-1; possible D gene TRBD1, 5 bases. Between the trimmed V and J ends, which lost 5 bases and 3 bases, there was a span of 13 bases. CDR3 size: 14 residues. The germline gives CDR1 LNHDA, CDR2 SQIVND (reference sequence). DNA of the CDR3: TGTGCCAGTAGTCCGGGACTTGGGGACACTGAAGCTTTCTTT. Translation gives CASSPGLGDTEAFF.